The T cell receptor beta chain described here comes from a study of blood T cell repertoires in COVID-19 (dated by TCRdb to the early 2020s). Regarding the research as a whole: The collaborator samples originated in the United States, Italy and Spain and spanned the acute and convalescent phases of COVID-19. The material from the prospective study consisted of cDNA or gDNA derived from T cells, B-cell-depleted T cells, or PBMCs. Deeply sampled blood TCRbeta repertoires from subjects exposed to, actively infected with, or recovered from COVID-19 were included in the dataset. A freely available public database, intended as a resource for researchers studying the immune response to SARS-CoV-2, is where the repertoires were released. The samples were drawn from two sources: the first 160 participants of the ongoing ImmuneRACE study, and over 1,000 subjects contributed by 6 global collaborators. Nearly every sample came with metadata listing a de-identified subject ID, COVID-19 status, age in years and sex. Where HLA class I and class II types were available, the types were taken from metadata supplied by the sample provider, not from assay-based typing.

Collaborating institutions collected whole blood in K2EDTA tubes following their own protocols. Collaborator samples were shipped for TCRbeta analysis as frozen whole blood, isolated PBMCs, or DNA extracted from either sample type. A word on this clone: Its antigen has not been determined. Base qualities are not at hand, and no much larger clone is one base apart.

Overall results and qualifications from the work: Clinical and demographic metadata were provided uncurated, with the amount varying by source and participant.

TCRbeta CDR3 regions were amplified from genomic DNA using the immunoSEQ Assay, a bias-controlled multiplex PCR. As for the authors' bioinformatics: Nucleated cell counts per sample were estimated from amplification of reference gene primers within the assay. Sequence reads were collapsed and filtered to measure the absolute abundance of every unique TCRbeta CDR3 rearrangement. Productive Simpson clonality was computed per sample as the square root of Simpson's diversity index over productive rearrangements. The source is immuneACCESS, and TCRdb retained only in-frame sequences with V and J called. Part of the clones is not carried over; for the studies checked, unresolved V genes explain less than half of this, and the remainder is unexplained. Clonal size and the V and J genes are those of that table, whereas D and trimming came from the DNA. The sample profile shows about 140,000 clones; around 88% of them were found once. The ten largest make up 1.5% of the sample.

The receptor comes from a woman aged 55-75 years with acute or convalescent COVID-19. The sequenced material came from peripheral blood.

The DNA sequence is as follows: TGTGCCAGCAGCCCGGACAGGGGCACTCATCAGCCCCAGCATTTT. Translated, it gives CASSPDRGTHQPQHF. Recombination joined TRBV5-4 with TRBJ1-5, with 9 middle bases fitting TRBD1. The germline V gene encodes CDR1 SGHNT and CDR2 YYREEE (reference sequence). From cysteine to phenylalanine, the CDR3 is 15 amino acids long. Just CDR3 DNA is preserved here, 45 bases in frame from base 1. Trimming leaves V shorter by 4 bases and J shorter by 5 bases, with the junction holding 7 bases beyond the gene matches.